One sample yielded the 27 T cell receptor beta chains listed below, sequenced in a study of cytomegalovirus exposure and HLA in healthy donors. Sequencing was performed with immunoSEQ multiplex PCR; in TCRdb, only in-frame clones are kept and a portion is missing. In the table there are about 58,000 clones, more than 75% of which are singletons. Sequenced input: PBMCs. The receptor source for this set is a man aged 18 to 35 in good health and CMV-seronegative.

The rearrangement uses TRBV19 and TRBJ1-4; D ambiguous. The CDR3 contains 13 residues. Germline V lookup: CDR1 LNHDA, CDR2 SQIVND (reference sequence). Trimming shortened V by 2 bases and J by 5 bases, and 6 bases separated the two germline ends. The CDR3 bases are TGTGCCAGTAGTATAATCGAGAATGAAAAACTGTTTTTT. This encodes CASSIIENEKLFF.

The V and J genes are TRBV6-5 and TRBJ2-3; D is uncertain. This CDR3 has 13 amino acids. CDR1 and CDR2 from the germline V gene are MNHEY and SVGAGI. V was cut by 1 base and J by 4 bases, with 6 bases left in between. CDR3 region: CASSYFFSDTQYF. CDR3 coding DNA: TGTGCCAGCAGTTACTTTTTCTCAGATACGCAGTATTTT.

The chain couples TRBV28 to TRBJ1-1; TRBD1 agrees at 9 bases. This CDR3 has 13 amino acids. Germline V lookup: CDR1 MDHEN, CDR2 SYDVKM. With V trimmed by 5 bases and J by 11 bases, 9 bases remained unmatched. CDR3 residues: CASSPGQGFRAFF. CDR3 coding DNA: TGTGCCAGCAGTCCGGGACAGGGCTTTAGGGCTTTCTTT.

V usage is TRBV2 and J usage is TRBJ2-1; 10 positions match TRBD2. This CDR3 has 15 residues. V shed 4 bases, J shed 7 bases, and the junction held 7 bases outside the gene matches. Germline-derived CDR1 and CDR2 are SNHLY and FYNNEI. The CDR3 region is CASSALAGGRNEQFF. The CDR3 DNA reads TGTGCCAGCAGTGCTTTAGCGGGAGGTAGAAATGAGCAGTTCTTC.

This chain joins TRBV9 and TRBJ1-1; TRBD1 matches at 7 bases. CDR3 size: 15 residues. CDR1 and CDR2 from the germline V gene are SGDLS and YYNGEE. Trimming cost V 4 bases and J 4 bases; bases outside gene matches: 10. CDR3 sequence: CASSPQQGPATEAFF. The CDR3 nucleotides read TGTGCCAGCAGCCCCCAACAGGGGCCTGCCACTGAAGCTTTCTTT.

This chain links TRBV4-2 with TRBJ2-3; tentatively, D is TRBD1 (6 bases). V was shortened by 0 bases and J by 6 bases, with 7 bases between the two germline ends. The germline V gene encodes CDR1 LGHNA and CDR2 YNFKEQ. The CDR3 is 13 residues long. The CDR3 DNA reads TGTGCCAGCAGCCAAGATAGGGGGGATACGCAGTATTTT. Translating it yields CASSQDRGDTQYF.

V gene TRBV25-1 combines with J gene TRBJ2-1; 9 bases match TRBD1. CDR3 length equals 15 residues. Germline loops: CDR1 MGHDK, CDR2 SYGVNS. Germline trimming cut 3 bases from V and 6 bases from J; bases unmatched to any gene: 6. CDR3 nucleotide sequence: TGTGCCAGCAGTGACCCCGGGACAGGGATCAATGAGCAGTTCTTC. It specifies CASSDPGTGINEQFF. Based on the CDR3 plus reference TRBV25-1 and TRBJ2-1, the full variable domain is EADIYQTPRYLVIGTGKKITLECSQTMGHDKMYWYQQDPGMELHLIHYSYGVNSTEKGDLSSESTVSRIRTEHFPLTLESARPSHTSQYLCASSDPGTGINEQFFGPGTRLTVL.

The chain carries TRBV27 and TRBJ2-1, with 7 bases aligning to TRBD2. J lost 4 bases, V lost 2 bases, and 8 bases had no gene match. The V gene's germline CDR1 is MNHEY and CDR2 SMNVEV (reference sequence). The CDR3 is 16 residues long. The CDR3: CASSLIGGSTYNEQFF. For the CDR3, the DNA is TGTGCCAGCAGTTTAATCGGCGGGAGTACTTACAATGAGCAGTTCTTC.

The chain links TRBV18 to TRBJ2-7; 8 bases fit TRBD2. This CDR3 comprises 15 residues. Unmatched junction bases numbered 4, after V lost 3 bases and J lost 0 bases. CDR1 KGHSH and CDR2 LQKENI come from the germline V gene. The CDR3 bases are TGTGCCAGCTCACCTGCTAGCGGGCACTCCTACGAGCAGTACTTC. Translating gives CASSPASGHSYEQYF.

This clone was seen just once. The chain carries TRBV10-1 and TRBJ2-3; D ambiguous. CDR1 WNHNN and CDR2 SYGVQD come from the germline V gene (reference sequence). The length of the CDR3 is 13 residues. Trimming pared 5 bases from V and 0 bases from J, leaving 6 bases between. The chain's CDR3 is CASSSTSTDTQYF. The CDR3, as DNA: TGCGCCAGCAGTTCGACTAGCACAGATACGCAGTATTTT.

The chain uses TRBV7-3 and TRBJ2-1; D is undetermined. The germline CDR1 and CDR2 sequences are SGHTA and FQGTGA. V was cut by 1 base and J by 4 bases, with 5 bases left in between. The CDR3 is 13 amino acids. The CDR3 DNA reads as TGTGCCAGCAGCTTAAACCGGTACAATGAGCAGTTCTTC. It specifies CASSLNRYNEQFF.

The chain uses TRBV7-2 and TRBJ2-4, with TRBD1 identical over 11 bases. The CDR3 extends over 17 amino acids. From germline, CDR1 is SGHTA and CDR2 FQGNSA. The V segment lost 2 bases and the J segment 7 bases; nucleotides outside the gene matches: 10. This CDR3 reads CASSLYRTGGLGNIQYF. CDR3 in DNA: TGTGCCAGCAGCTTATATAGGACAGGGGGCTTGGGGAACATTCAGTACTTC.

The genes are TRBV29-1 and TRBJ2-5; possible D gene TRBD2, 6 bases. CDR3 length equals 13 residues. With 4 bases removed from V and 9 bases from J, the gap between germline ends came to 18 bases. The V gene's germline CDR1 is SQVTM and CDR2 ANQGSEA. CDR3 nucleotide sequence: TGCAGCGTTGTTTGGGCGGGGAGTTGGGCCCAGTACTTC. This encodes CSVVWAGSWAQYF. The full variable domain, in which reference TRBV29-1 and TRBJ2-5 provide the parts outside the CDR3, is SAVISQKPSRDICQRGTSLTIQCQVDSQVTMMFWYRQQPGQSLTLIATANQGSEATYESGFVIDKFPISRPNLTFSTLTVSNMSPEDSSIYLCSVVWAGSWAQYFGPGTRLLVL.

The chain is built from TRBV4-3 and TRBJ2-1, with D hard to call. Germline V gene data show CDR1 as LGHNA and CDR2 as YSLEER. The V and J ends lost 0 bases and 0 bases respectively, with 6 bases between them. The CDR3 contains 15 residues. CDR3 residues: CASSQDPFSYNEQFF. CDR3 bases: TGCGCCAGCAGCCAAGATCCTTTCTCCTACAATGAGCAGTTCTTC.

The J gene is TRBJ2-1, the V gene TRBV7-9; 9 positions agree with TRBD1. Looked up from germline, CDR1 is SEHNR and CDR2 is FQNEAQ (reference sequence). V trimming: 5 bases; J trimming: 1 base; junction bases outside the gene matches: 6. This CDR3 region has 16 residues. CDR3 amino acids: CASSGTGTGSYNEQFF. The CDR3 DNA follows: TGTGCCAGCAGCGGGACAGGGACGGGGTCCTACAATGAGCAGTTCTTC.

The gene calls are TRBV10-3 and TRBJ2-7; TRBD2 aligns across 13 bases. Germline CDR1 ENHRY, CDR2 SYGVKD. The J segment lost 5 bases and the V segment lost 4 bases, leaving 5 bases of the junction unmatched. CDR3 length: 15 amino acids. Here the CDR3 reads CAISGTSGRVDEQYF. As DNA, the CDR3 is TGTGCCATCAGTGGGACTAGCGGGAGAGTCGACGAGCAGTACTTC.

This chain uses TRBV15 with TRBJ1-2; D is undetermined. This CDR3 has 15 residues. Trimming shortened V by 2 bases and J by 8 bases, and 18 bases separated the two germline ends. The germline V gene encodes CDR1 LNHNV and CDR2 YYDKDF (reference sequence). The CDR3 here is CATSRPAGVATGYTF. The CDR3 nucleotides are TGTGCCACCAGCAGACCCGCCGGGGTGGCGACCGGCTACACCTTC.

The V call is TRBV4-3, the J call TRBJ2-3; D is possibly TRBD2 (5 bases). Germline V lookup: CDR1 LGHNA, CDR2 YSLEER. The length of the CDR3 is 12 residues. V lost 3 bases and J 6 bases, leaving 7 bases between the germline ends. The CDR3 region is CASSQGADTQYF. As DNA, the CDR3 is TGCGCCAGCAGCCAGGGAGCGGATACGCAGTATTTT.

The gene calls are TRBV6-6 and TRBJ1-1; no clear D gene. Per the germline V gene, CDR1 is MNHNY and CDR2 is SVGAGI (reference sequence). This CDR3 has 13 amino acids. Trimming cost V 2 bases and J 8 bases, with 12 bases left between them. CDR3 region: CASSYVRETEAFF. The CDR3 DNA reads TGTGCCAGCAGTTACGTGAGGGAGACCGAAGCTTTCTTT.

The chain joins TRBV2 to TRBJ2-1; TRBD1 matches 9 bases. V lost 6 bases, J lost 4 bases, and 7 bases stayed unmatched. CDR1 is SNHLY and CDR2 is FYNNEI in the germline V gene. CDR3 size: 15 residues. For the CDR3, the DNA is TGTGCCAGCAGATCGGACAGGGGCAATTACAATGAGCAGTTCTTC. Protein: CASRSDRGNYNEQFF.

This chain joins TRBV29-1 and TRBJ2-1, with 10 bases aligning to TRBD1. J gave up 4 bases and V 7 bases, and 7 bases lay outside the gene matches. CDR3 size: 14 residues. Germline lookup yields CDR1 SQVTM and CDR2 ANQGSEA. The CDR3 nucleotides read TGCAGCGGTCATCCGGGACAGGGGTACAATGAGCAGTTCTTC. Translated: CSGHPGQGYNEQFF.

The CDR3, as DNA: TGTGCCACTTTTACTGGACTAGCGGGATTTCAGTACTTC. As protein: CATFTGLAGFQYF. The chain uses TRBV6-1 and TRBJ2-5; the match to TRBD2 covers 12 bases. V lost 10 bases, J lost 11 bases, and 11 bases stayed unmatched. The CDR3 consists of 13 residues. Germline loops: CDR1 MNHNS, CDR2 SASEGT.

CDR3 DNA: TGTGCCACCAGCAATTTAGCGGGAGTGTACAATGAGCAGTTCTTC. The encoded protein is CATSNLAGVYNEQFF. The rearrangement uses TRBV15 and TRBJ2-1; 9 bases match TRBD2. The CDR3 has 15 amino acids. Unmatched junction bases numbered 5, after V lost 4 bases and J lost 4 bases. CDR1 and CDR2 (germline): LNHNV, YYDKDF (reference sequence).

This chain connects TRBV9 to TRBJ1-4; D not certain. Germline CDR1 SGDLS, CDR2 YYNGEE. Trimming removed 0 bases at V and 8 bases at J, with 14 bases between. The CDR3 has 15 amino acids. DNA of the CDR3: TGTGCCAGCAGCGTAGAAGCGGGTATGAGGGAAAAACTGTTTTTT. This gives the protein CASSVEAGMREKLFF.

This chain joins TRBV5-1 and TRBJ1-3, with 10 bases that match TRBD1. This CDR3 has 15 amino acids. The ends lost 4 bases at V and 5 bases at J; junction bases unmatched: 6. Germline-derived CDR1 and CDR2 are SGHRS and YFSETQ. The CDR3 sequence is CASSAATGGRNTIYF. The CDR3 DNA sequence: TGCGCCAGCAGCGCCGCGACAGGGGGCCGAAACACCATATATTTT.

The CDR3 loop is CASSARLAGNNEQFF. Written as DNA, the CDR3 is TGTGCCAGTAGTGCCAGACTAGCGGGTAACAATGAGCAGTTCTTC. The chain uses TRBV19 and TRBJ2-1; 10 bases match TRBD2. CDR3 length equals 15 residues. Germline CDR1 and CDR2: LNHDA and SQIVND (reference sequence). V was clipped by 5 bases and J by 5 bases; unmatched bases: 6. Supplemented by reference TRBV19 and TRBJ2-1, the full variable domain reads DGGITQSPKYLFRKEGQNVTLSCEQNLNHDAMYWYRQDPGQGLRLIYYSQIVNDFQKGDIAEGYSVSREKKESFPLTVTSAQKNPTAFYLCASSARLAGNNEQFFGPGTRLTVL.

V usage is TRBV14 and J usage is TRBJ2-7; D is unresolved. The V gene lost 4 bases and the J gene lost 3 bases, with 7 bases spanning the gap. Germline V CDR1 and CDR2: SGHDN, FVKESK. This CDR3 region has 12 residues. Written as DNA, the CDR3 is TGTGCCAGCAGCCCCGGCGGCTACGAGCAGTACTTC. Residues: CASSPGGYEQYF.